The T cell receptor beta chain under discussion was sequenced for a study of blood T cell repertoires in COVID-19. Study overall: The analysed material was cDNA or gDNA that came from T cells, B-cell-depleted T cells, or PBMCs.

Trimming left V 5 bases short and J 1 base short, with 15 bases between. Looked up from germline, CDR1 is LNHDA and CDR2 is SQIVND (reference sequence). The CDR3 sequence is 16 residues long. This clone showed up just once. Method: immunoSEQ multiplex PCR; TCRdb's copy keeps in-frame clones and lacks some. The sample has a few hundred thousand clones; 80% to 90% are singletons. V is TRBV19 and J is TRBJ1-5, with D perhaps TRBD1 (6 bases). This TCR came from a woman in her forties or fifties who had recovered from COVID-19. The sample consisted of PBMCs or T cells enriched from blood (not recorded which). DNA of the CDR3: TGTGCCAGTAGTTCCCACAGGGTTGTAAGCAATCAGCCCCAGCATTTT. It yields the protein CASSSHRVVSNQPQHF.